This TCR beta chain was recovered during a study of OX40 agonist ivuxolimab in advanced cancers. Overall study context: The diagnoses of dose-escalation patients were hepatocellular carcinoma, melanoma, renal cell or head and neck cancer.

Profiled with immunoSEQ multiplex PCR; TCRdb holds only in-frame clones, not every one. The table lists about 64,000 clones, 80% to 90% of them singletons. This specimen was CD4+ or CD8+ T cells sorted from blood, taken in a trial of the OX40 agonist ivuxolimab. The TCR comes from an adult with an advanced solid tumor such as melanoma, head and neck, liver or kidney cancer.

The CDR3 loop is CASSSHRDRANEKLFF. In nucleotides, the CDR3 is TGTGCCAGCAGCTCTCACCGGGACAGGGCGAATGAAAAACTGTTTTTT. V and J are TRBV7-6 and TRBJ1-4; 9 bases align to TRBD1. The CDR3 consists of 16 residues. J was trimmed by 5 bases and V by 4 bases; bases with no gene match: 8. In germline, CDR1 is SGHVS, CDR2 FNYEAQ.